The entry below gives a single T cell receptor beta chain sequence along with its context. What it recognizes is unknown. V shed 0 bases, J shed 4 bases, and the junction held 3 bases outside the gene matches. Germline assignment: CDR1 SNHLY and CDR2 FYNNEI. The CDR3 is made up of 16 amino acids. The sample comes from a study of T cell repertoires in ileal Crohn's disease. Findings and limits, study-wide: Clonal expansions were more frequent in active smokers than non-smokers at surgery.

The table came from immunoSEQ multiplex PCR; TCRdb's copy has only in-frame clones and leaves some out. The table lists about 4,200 clones, roughly 65% of them singletons. This sequence joins TRBV2 and TRBJ2-1; 10 bases are a match to TRBD2. The receptor comes from an adult with Crohn's disease. Sequencing was done on a sample of ileal tissue. The chain's CDR3 is CASSEARSGGYNEQFF. The CDR3 region has the DNA TGTGCCAGCAGTGAAGCTCGTAGCGGGGGGTACAATGAGCAGTTCTTC. Filled out from reference TRBV2 and TRBJ2-1, the complete variable domain reads EPEVTQTPSHQVTQMGQEVILRCVPISNHLYFYWYRQILGQKVEFLVSFYNNEISEKSEIFDDQFSVERPDGSNFTLKIRSTKLEDSAMYFCASSEARSGGYNEQFFGPGTRLTVL.